These 31 T cell receptor beta chains were sequenced from one sample in a study of tumor-infiltrating lymphocytes in localized non-small cell lung cancer. Assay used: immunoSEQ multiplex PCR; TCRdb lists only in-frame clones, some missing. Among approximately 9,500 clones listed, roughly 76% were seen once. Input material: uninvolved lung tissue not adjacent to the tumor. The receptors were sampled from a human donor with non-small cell lung cancer.

In its sample, this clone was seen once. The chain links TRBV5-1 to TRBJ2-3; tentatively, D is TRBD2 (6 bases). CDR3 length: 15 residues. The V end was cut by 1 base, the J end by 1 base, with 10 bases between. CDR1 SGHRS and CDR2 YFSETQ come from the germline V gene. CDR3 region: CASSLTGGGTDTQYF. Written as DNA, the CDR3 is TGCGCCAGCAGCTTGACGGGCGGGGGCACAGATACGCAGTATTTT.

The chain combines TRBV7-9 with TRBJ2-3; TRBD2 matches at 14 bases. The CDR3 contains 16 residues. The germline CDR1 and CDR2 sequences are SEHNR and FQNEAQ (reference sequence). J was trimmed by 7 bases and V by 5 bases; bases with no gene match: 8. CDR3 in DNA: TGTGCCAGCAGCCCGACTAGCGGGAGGGGTAAGAATACGCAGTATTTT. It yields the protein CASSPTSGRGKNTQYF.

This rearrangement joins TRBV19 to TRBJ2-6, with D maybe TRBD2 (5 bases). There are 17 residues in the CDR3. Trimming cost V 5 bases and J 1 base, with 15 bases left between them. Germline V CDR1 and CDR2: LNHDA, SQIVND (reference sequence). Here the CDR3 DNA reads TGTGCCAGTAGTGCCCGGGAAGGTGGGTCTGGGGCCAACGTCCTGACTTTC. This codes for CASSAREGGSGANVLTF.

With regard to this clone: A read error may produce the germline difference seen at one junction end. CDR3 nucleotide sequence: TGTGCTAGCAGCGTCTTACGCAGGGGCAAAGAGACCCAGTACTTC. Amino acids: CASSVLRRGKETQYF. The rearrangement uses TRBV7-7 and TRBJ2-5, with D perhaps TRBD1 (6 bases). The germline V gene has CDR1 SSHAT and CDR2 FNYEAQ (reference sequence). This CDR3 contains 15 residues.

The chain recombines TRBV20-1 with TRBJ2-5, with a weak D call TRBD1 (5 bases). Per germline, CDR1 DFQATT and CDR2 SNEGSKA (reference sequence). Trimming left V 2 bases short and J 9 bases short, with 10 bases between. The CDR3 is made up of 11 amino acids. Written as DNA, the CDR3 is TGCAGTGCTAGACCCGAAGGGGCCCAGTACTTC. This encodes CSARPEGAQYF.

This clone was recorded a few times. The chain carries TRBV4-2 and TRBJ2-3, with 12 positions matching TRBD2. V trimming: 3 bases; J trimming: 0 bases; junction bases outside the gene matches: 7. Germline assignment: CDR1 LGHNA and CDR2 YNFKEQ. The CDR3 covers 18 residues. The CDR3 DNA is TGTGCCAGCAGCCAGCACGCACTAGCGGGAGGAAGCACAGATACGCAGTATTTT. It is translated as CASSQHALAGGSTDTQYF.

The gene calls are TRBV15 and TRBJ2-7; D possibly corresponds to TRBD1 (5 bases). The V and J ends lost 2 bases and 0 bases respectively, with 8 bases between them. Germline assignment: CDR1 LNHNV and CDR2 YYDKDF (reference sequence). The CDR3 runs 14 residues. The CDR3 reads CATSRTGSSYEQYF. DNA for the CDR3: TGTGCCACCAGCAGAACAGGCAGCTCCTACGAGCAGTACTTC.

The V and J genes are TRBV12-2 and TRBJ2-1. TRBV12-2 is assigned pseudogene status. CDR3 length equals 13 residues. The CDR3: CASRLGFYNEQFF. CDR3 coding DNA: TGTGCAAGTCGCTTAGGGTTCTACAATGAGCAGTTCTTC.

The chain recombines TRBV7-2 with TRBJ2-7; TRBD1 might be the D (6 bases). Trimming pared 3 bases from V and 7 bases from J, leaving 13 bases between. The germline CDR1 and CDR2 sequences are SGHTA and FQGNSA. The CDR3 spans 13 residues. Written as DNA, the CDR3 is TGTGCCAGCAGCTTCACATCAGGGGTGGAGCAGTACTTC. Its protein product is CASSFTSGVEQYF.

Written as DNA, the CDR3 is TGTGCCATCAGGGAATCACAGGGGGACAGTTCCGAGCAGTACTTC. Residues: CAIRESQGDSSEQYF. This rearrangement joins TRBV10-3 to TRBJ2-7, with 8 bases matching TRBD1. The CDR3 sequence is 15 residues long. CDR1 and CDR2 (germline): ENHRY, SYGVKD. The J segment lost 6 bases and the V segment lost 6 bases, leaving 13 bases of the junction unmatched.

The chain couples TRBV28 to TRBJ2-7; 10 bases agree with TRBD2. Germline CDR1 and CDR2: MDHEN and SYDVKM. This CDR3 spans 13 amino acids. The V and J ends lost 9 bases and 2 bases, in that order; junction bases with no gene match: 4. The CDR3 loop reads CASTSGITYEQYF. Here the CDR3 DNA reads TGTGCCAGTACTAGCGGGATTACCTACGAGCAGTACTTC.

J is TRBJ2-7 and V is TRBV5-1; D is unclear. Germline V gives CDR1 SGHRS, CDR2 YFSETQ. Deletions cut 0 bases from V and 2 bases from J, with 12 bases between. The CDR3 contains 15 residues. The CDR3 DNA is TGCGCCAGCAGCTTGGCCTTTCTTGGGCCCTACGAGCAGTACTTC. Protein sequence: CASSLAFLGPYEQYF. Looking up the rest from reference TRBV5-1 and TRBJ2-7 gives the full variable domain: KAGVTQTPRYLIKTRGQQVTLSCSPISGHRSVSWYQQTPGQGLQFLFEYFSETQRNKGNFPGRFSGRQFSNSRSEMNVSTLELGDSALYLCASSLAFLGPYEQYFGPGTRLTVT.

The rearrangement joins TRBV7-2 to TRBJ2-7; 10 bases line up with TRBD2. The CDR3 covers 19 residues. Germline CDR1 reads SGHTA; CDR2 reads FQGNSA. The trim removed 6 bases at V and 2 bases at J, leaving 19 bases unmatched. The CDR3 region has the DNA TGTGCCAGCAGTCTATGGGGGGGCGTGGGTAGCGGGGGGACCTACGAGCAGTACTTC. Residues: CASSLWGGVGSGGTYEQYF.

CDR3 coding DNA: TGTGCCACCAGCAGGGGGGTTGGATCCTACAATGAGCAGTTCTTC. It yields the protein CATSRGVGSYNEQFF. V is TRBV15 and J is TRBJ2-1, with D perhaps assigned TRBD1 or TRBD2 (5 bases each). This CDR3 has 15 amino acids. Germline CDR1 is LNHNV and CDR2 is YYDKDF (reference sequence). V lost 3 bases, J lost 1 base, and 10 bases lay in between.

This clone appeared a single time. The chain has TRBV19 and TRBJ2-5; D is unresolved. Trimming removed 1 base from V and 4 bases from J, with 10 bases in between. The V gene's germline CDR1 is LNHDA and CDR2 SQIVND (reference sequence). The CDR3 contains 14 residues. CDR3 coding DNA: TGTGCCAGTAGTATAGTTGGCCGAGGAGAGACCCAGTACTTC. Encoded protein: CASSIVGRGETQYF.

The V call is TRBV7-6, the J call TRBJ2-7, with TRBD1 matching over 7 bases. This CDR3 has 12 amino acids. Germline V gene sequence: CDR1 SGHVS, CDR2 FNYEAQ. After removal of 5 bases from V and 4 bases from J, the junction contained 2 bases not matched to a gene. In DNA form, the CDR3 reads TGTGCCAGCAGCCCGACAGGGTACGAGCAGTACTTC. Translation gives CASSPTGYEQYF.

The rearrangement links TRBV4-2 to TRBJ2-7, with 10 bases lining up with TRBD2. The germline gives CDR1 LGHNA, CDR2 YNFKEQ. J was trimmed by 6 bases and V by 5 bases; bases with no gene match: 7. CDR3 length equals 14 residues. The DNA for the CDR3 is TGTGCCAGCAGCATGGCTAGCGGGAGCCCCGAGCAGTACTTC. Residues: CASSMASGSPEQYF.

V gene TRBV6-6 combines with J gene TRBJ2-5; the D call may be TRBD1 or TRBD2 (5 bases each). The CDR3 length is 12 residues. Germline assignment: CDR1 MNHNY and CDR2 SVGAGI (reference sequence). V gave up 6 bases and J gave up 7 bases, with 12 bases separating them. The CDR3 protein is CASRGDAGTQYF. CDR3 bases: TGTGCCAGCAGGGGGGACGCTGGGACCCAGTACTTC.

The chain recombines TRBV9 with TRBJ2-1; 12 nucleotides match TRBD2. This CDR3 spans 15 amino acids. Germline lookup yields CDR1 SGDLS and CDR2 YYNGEE. The J segment lost 7 bases and the V segment lost 3 bases, leaving 5 bases of the junction unmatched. This CDR3 is CASSATSGRPNEQFF. The CDR3, as DNA: TGTGCCAGCAGCGCGACTAGCGGGAGACCGAATGAGCAGTTCTTC. Variable domain in full (rest from reference TRBV9 and TRBJ2-1): DSGVTQTPKHLITATGQRVTLRCSPRSGDLSVYWYQQSLDQGLQFLIQYYNGEERAKGNILERFSAQQFPDLHSELNLSSLELGDSALYFCASSATSGRPNEQFFGPGTRLTVL.

The chain uses TRBV30 and TRBJ2-7, with 7 bases lining up with TRBD2. This CDR3 is 13 amino acids long. Per the germline V gene, CDR1 is GTSNPN and CDR2 is SVGIG (reference sequence). V trimming: 5 bases; J trimming: 5 bases; junction bases outside the gene matches: 9. The CDR3 DNA follows: TGTGCCTGGTGGAGGGCGGGAGTCGACGAGCAGTACTTC. This encodes CAWWRAGVDEQYF.

The chain employs TRBV28 and TRBJ2-7; 7 bases are a match to TRBD2. Trimming at V came to 5 bases and at J to 3 bases, leaving 10 bases not matched to a gene. This CDR3 spans 15 amino acids. CDR1 and CDR2 from the germline V gene are MDHEN and SYDVKM. The CDR3 is CASSAPGLTRYEQYF. As DNA, the CDR3 is TGTGCCAGCAGTGCGCCGGGACTAACTCGCTACGAGCAGTACTTC. The whole variable domain, filled in from reference TRBV28 and TRBJ2-7, reads DVKVTQSSRYLVKRTGEKVFLECVQDMDHENMFWYRQDPGLGLRLIYFSYDVKMKEKGDIPEGYSVSREKKERFSLILESASTNQTSMYLCASSAPGLTRYEQYFGPGTRLTVT.

The CDR3, as DNA: TGTGCCAGTAGTATTTATGGGACAGGGAGCAATCAGCCCCAGCATTTT. Its translation: CASSIYGTGSNQPQHF. The rearrangement uses TRBV19 and TRBJ1-5; 9 bases fit TRBD1. V shed 3 bases and J 1 base; nucleotides not matched to a gene: 4. The CDR3 extends over 16 amino acids. CDR1 is LNHDA and CDR2 is SQIVND in the germline V gene (reference sequence).

This sequence joins TRBV19 and TRBJ2-3; no firm D call. V was cut by 7 bases and J by 3 bases, with 11 bases left in between. The V gene's germline CDR1 is LNHDA and CDR2 SQIVND (reference sequence). This CDR3 contains 13 residues. CDR3 in amino acids: CASMPWWTDTQYF. The CDR3, as DNA: TGTGCCAGTATGCCCTGGTGGACAGATACGCAGTATTTT.

This rearrangement joins TRBV28 to TRBJ2-3; 8 bases map to TRBD2. The V gene's germline CDR1 is MDHEN and CDR2 SYDVKM. V trimming: 4 bases; J trimming: 6 bases; junction bases outside the gene matches: 12. The CDR3 length is 16 residues. The CDR3 coding sequence is TGTGCCAGCAGTTCACTAAGCGGGAGCTTTTACGATACGCAGTATTTT. Protein: CASSSLSGSFYDTQYF.

The rearrangement links TRBV5-5 to TRBJ2-7, with D possibly TRBD1 on 7 matching bases. The CDR3 loop spans 15 amino acids. CDR1 is SGHKS and CDR2 is YYEKEE in the germline V gene (reference sequence). Deletions cut 2 bases from V and 2 bases from J, with 14 bases between. CDR3 sequence: CASSFGGQGAYEQYF. The DNA of the CDR3 is TGTGCCAGCAGCTTCGGAGGGCAGGGGGCCTACGAGCAGTACTTC.

The chain is built from TRBV10-3 and TRBJ2-3; D is unresolved. The CDR3 covers 12 residues. The germline V gene encodes CDR1 ENHRY and CDR2 SYGVKD. V lost 6 bases and J 2 bases, leaving 6 bases between the germline ends. DNA of the CDR3: TGTGCCATCAGCCTTACCACAGATACGCAGTATTTT. Protein product: CAISLTTDTQYF.

This chain joins TRBV2 and TRBJ2-7, with 9 bases that match TRBD2. CDR1 is SNHLY, CDR2 FYNNEI, per germline. The CDR3 is 14 residues long. With 5 bases clipped from V and 6 bases from J, the junction kept 8 bases outside the gene matches. CDR3 sequence reads: CASSTGTSSGEQYF. The CDR3 region has the DNA TGTGCCAGCAGTACCGGGACTAGCTCGGGCGAGCAGTACTTC.

This chain uses TRBV2 with TRBJ2-3, with TRBD1 matching over 8 bases. The CDR3 is made up of 14 amino acids. Germline-derived CDR1 and CDR2 are SNHLY and FYNNEI. The junction had 8 bases not matched to a gene; V was cut back by 8 bases and J by 4 bases. CDR3 sequence reads: CASYRQGAADTQYF. The CDR3 coding sequence is TGTGCCAGCTACCGGCAGGGGGCCGCAGATACGCAGTATTTT.

The chain recombines TRBV19 with TRBJ2-1; perhaps D is TRBD1 or TRBD2 (5 bases each). Trimming stripped 7 bases from V and 4 bases from J, with 20 bases between. The CDR3 contains 16 residues. Germline CDR1 and CDR2: LNHDA and SQIVND (reference sequence). The CDR3 DNA reads TGTGCCAGTATGAGGAGAGGGGCCTTAGGGTACAATGAGCAGTTCTTC. It translates to CASMRRGALGYNEQFF.

The chain combines TRBV5-4 with TRBJ2-7; tentative D call: TRBD1 (5 bases). Germline lookup yields CDR1 SGHNT and CDR2 YYREEE (reference sequence). CDR3 length: 14 residues. The V end lost 3 bases, the J end lost 3 bases, and 13 bases lay between the germline ends. The CDR3 coding sequence is TGTGCCAGCAGCTGGCAGGGTGCGGACTACGAGCAGTACTTC. It encodes CASSWQGADYEQYF.

This clone is judged large. This chain links TRBV13 with TRBJ1-2; the D gene is possibly TRBD1 (5 bases). The germline V gene has CDR1 PRHDT and CDR2 FYEKMQ (reference sequence). V dropped 4 bases and J dropped 8 bases, with 11 bases sitting between them. The CDR3 consists of 12 residues. In DNA form, the CDR3 reads TGTGCCAGCAGCTCAGGGTGGGAGGGCTACACCTTC. Its protein is CASSSGWEGYTF.